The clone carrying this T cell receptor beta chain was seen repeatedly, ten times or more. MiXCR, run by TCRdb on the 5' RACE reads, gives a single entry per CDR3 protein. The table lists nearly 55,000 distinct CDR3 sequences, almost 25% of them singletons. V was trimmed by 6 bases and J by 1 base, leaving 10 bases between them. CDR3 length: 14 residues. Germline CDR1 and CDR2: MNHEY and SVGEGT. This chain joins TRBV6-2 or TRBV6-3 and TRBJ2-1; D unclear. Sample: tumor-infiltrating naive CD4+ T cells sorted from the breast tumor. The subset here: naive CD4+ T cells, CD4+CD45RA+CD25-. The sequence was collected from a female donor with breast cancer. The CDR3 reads CASRSGGSYNEQFF. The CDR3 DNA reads TGTGCCAGCAGGTCGGGCGGTTCCTACAATGAGCAGTTCTTC.